Below, one T cell receptor beta chain is given with its context. Using immunoSEQ multiplex PCR, the repertoire was profiled, and TCRdb retains in-frame clones only, with some absent. There are some 69,000 clones in the sample; around 90% occur only once, and roughly 2.2% lies in the top ten. The data are from a study of T cell changes during pregnancy in multiple sclerosis. Deletions cut 3 bases from V and 1 base from J, with 9 bases between. CDR3 length: 14 residues. The germline V gene encodes CDR1 LNHDA and CDR2 SQIVND (reference sequence). The material sequenced was peripheral blood, taken in the second trimester of pregnancy. The rearrangement links TRBV19 to TRBJ1-1; no clear D. The TCR sequence derives from a female donor in good health, enrolled as a control in a pregnancy study. The CDR3 sequence: CASSIWEKNTEAFF. The CDR3 DNA follows: TGTGCCAGTAGTATTTGGGAGAAGAACACTGAAGCTTTCTTT.